These T cell receptor beta chains were read from a single sample in a study of monozygotic twins with inflammatory bowel disease. TCRdb processed the 5' RACE reads again and assigns one entry to each CDR3 protein, with no DNA. The sample holds approximately 400,000 distinct CDR3 sequences. The sample consisted of blood. These receptor sequences come from a human donor with ulcerative colitis or Crohn's disease, or a healthy co-twin of an affected twin (not recorded which). The CDR3 runs from the conserved cysteine through the conserved F or W. The order of the fields is V gene, J gene, CDR3 protein.

TRBV5-1,TRBJ1-1,CASSLAPTGTPLNTEAFF
TRBV7-2,TRBJ2-7,CASSLEFEQYF
TRBV10-3,TRBJ1-4,CATAGTVATNEKLFF
TRBV10-3,TRBJ2-2,CAITGLLNTGELFF
TRBV30,TRBJ2-7,CAWSRVAGDEQYF
TRBV29-1,TRBJ2-7,CSVEGPNYEQYF
TRBV4-1,TRBJ2-7,CASSQAGGWGEQYF
TRBV9,TRBJ2-3,CASSVERYLTDTQYF
TRBV25-1,TRBJ1-2,CASSRTGGARGYTF
TRBV24-1,TRBJ1-6,CATSSDTDNSPLHF
TRBV19,TRBJ1-1,CASSNDRGRETEAFF
TRBV4-1,TRBJ2-7,CASSQGGRSGTSVYEQYF
TRBV20-1,TRBJ2-1,CGAPRTDNEQFF
TRBV28,TRBJ2-1,CASSPPGLASDDEQFF
TRBV6-5,TRBJ2-1,CASSYGQSIEQFF
TRBV29-1,TRBJ2-7,CSVALPWTPYEQYF
TRBV30,TRBJ1-4,CAWDQGSVEKLFF
TRBV20-1,TRBJ1-2,CSARDVNRDRAGYTF
TRBV7-9,TRBJ2-1,CASSSLGGGSSREQFF
TRBV3-1,TRBJ2-5,CASSHQGLAGVGETQYF
TRBV13,TRBJ2-3,CASSLFRGGDTQYF
TRBV20-1,TRBJ2-2,CSARNWGELFF
TRBV7-9,TRBJ1-5,CASSETGTGADQPQHF
TRBV20-1,TRBJ2-1,CSAILFGGYNEQFF
TRBV6-6,TRBJ1-1,CASSYSGARTEAFF
TRBV14,TRBJ2-3,CASSPARADTQYF
TRBV30,TRBJ2-7,CAWSVIGQGPLSEQYF
TRBV6-2/TRBV6-3,TRBJ2-3,CASSRATHSGRFADTQYF
TRBV10-3,TRBJ2-7,CAIKGDLVEQYF
TRBV29-1,TRBJ2-5,CSVGQGAGETQYF
TRBV20-1,TRBJ1-1,CSASPALGQGPNTEAFF
TRBV12-3/TRBV12-4,TRBJ2-5,CASSLATGTSGGSQYF
TRBV7-3,TRBJ2-6,CASSLSRGPGANVLTF
TRBV20-1,TRBJ2-7,CSAIRGGGGYSSYEQYF
TRBV5-1,TRBJ2-5,CASSQLAGILQETQYF
TRBV7-2,TRBJ2-4,CASSLGREGGRNIQYF
TRBV20-1,TRBJ1-5,CSARSGQLNQPQHF
TRBV5-1,TRBJ2-7,CASSPSVRGYEQYF
TRBV7-2,TRBJ2-3,CASSLMVSTDTQYF
TRBV4-3,TRBJ1-2,CASSQGHTYTF
TRBV7-9,TRBJ2-1,CASSLGSYYNEQFF
TRBV11-2,TRBJ1-5,CASSSAGVGGNQPQHF
TRBV28,TRBJ2-7,CASSSSGRDTYEQYF
TRBV10-3,TRBJ2-3,CATSPSGTSTDTQYF
TRBV11-1,TRBJ1-1,CASSTRTGDEAFF
TRBV2,TRBJ2-2,CASRGESERTGELFF
TRBV27,TRBJ2-1,CASSDRSSYNEQFF
TRBV5-1,TRBJ2-1,CASSYRGLDFNNEQFF
TRBV24-1,TRBJ2-3,CATSDRSSGKADTQYF
TRBV27,TRBJ2-3,CASSPLYGASTDTQYF
TRBV7-2,TRBJ2-5,CASSFRGTIRQETQYF
TRBV30,TRBJ1-5,CAWSVLTVNQPQHF
TRBV2,TRBJ2-1,CASRLVGEQFF
TRBV6-2/TRBV6-3,TRBJ2-5,CASRTSTNQETQYF
TRBV6-2/TRBV6-3,TRBJ2-3,CASSYLPTLRLTDTQYF
TRBV5-1,TRBJ2-1,CASSARGPRNNEQFF